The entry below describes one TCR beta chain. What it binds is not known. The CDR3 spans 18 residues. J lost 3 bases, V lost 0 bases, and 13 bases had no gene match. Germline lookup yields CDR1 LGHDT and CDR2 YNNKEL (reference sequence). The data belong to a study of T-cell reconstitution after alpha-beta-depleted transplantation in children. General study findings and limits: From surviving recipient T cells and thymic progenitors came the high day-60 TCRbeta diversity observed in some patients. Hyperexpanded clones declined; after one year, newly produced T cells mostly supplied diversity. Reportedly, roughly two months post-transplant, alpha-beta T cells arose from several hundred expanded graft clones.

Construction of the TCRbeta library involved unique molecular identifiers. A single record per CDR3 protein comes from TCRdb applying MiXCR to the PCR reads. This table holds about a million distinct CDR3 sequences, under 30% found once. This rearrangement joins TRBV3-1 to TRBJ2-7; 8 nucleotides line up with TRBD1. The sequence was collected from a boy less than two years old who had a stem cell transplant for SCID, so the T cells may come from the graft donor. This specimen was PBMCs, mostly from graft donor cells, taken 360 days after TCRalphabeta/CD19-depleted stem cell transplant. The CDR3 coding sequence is TGTGCCAGCAGCCAAGATCGTCCCGGACAGGGTAGCTTCTACGAGCAGTACTTC. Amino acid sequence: CASSQDRPGQGSFYEQYF.